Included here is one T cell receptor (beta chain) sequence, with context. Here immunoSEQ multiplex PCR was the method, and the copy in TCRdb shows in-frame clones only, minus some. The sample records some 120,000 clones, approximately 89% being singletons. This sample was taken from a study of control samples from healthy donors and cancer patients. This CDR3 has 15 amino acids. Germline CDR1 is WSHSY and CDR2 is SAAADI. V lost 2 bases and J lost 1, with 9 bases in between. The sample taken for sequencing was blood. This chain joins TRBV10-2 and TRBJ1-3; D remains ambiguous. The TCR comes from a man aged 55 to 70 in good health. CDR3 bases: TGCGCCAGCAGTGAGGGGTTCGGGTCTGGAAACACCATATATTTT. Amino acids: CASSEGFGSGNTIYF.